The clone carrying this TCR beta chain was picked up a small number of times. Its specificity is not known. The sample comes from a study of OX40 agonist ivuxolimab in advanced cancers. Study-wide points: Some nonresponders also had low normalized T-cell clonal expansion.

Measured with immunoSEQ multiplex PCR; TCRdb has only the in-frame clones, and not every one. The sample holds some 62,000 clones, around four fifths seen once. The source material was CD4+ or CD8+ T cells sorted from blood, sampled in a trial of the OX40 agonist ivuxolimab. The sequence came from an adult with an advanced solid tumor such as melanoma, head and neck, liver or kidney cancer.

The CDR3 sequence is CATSRVIGSGANVLTF. As DNA, the CDR3 is TGTGCCACCAGCAGAGTTATAGGATCTGGGGCCAACGTCCTGACTTTC. The chain couples TRBV15 to TRBJ2-6; D is uncertain. The CDR3 covers 16 residues. V lost 1 base, J lost 1 base, and 8 bases lay in between. Per the germline V gene, CDR1 is LNHNV and CDR2 is YYDKDF (reference sequence).